The present entry profiles one TCR beta chain with its context. No antigen is known for it. Qualities for individual bases were not recorded, and no much larger clone is one base off. TCR CDR3 regions were amplified from genomic DNA by multiplex PCR using the deep immunoSEQ assay. Extracted genomic DNA from each cell subset was distributed evenly across all wells of several immunoSEQ 96-well plates, and each plate was treated as a replicate. For sorted subsets, about 220 ng of genomic DNA, equivalent to 25,000 to 35,000 T cell genomes, went into each replicate PCR. Purified libraries were measured with a Qubit 3.0 fluorometer, size-checked on a Bioanalyzer 2100, and measured again with the KAPA Library Quantification kit. Every immunoSEQ 96-well plate was sequenced on a dedicated single-read 150-cycle Illumina NextSeq 550 flow cell. Turning to the authors' computational methods: Because only junctional sequences without quality scores were contained in the immunoSEQ output, filtering matching that applied to full-length reads could not be performed. Sequences were annotated with PyIR, a Python wrapper for IgBLAST v1.9, and V/J genes and CDR3 were assigned using IMGT germline references. Reads were removed for weak V/J assignments (E-value above 1e-6), missing CDR3, stop codons, out-of-frame junctions, or ambiguous translated residues. A V3J clonotype was defined by an identical inferred V gene, J gene, and CDR3 amino acid sequence. To compute the percentage overlap between repertoires, the number of shared unique clonotypes was divided by the size of the smaller repertoire. Richness of each repertoire was evaluated using RTK rarefaction, the Chao1 estimator, and Recon v2.1 estimates of unobserved clonotypes. OLGA was used to compute generation probabilities for all TCRbeta clonotypes that the gDNA method yielded from a few donors. The table was pulled from immuneACCESS by TCRdb, which kept in-frame rearrangements only. Such tables lose some clones; where checked, under half of the loss comes from unresolved V genes, and the rest has no known cause. The DNA was the basis for D and trimming; V, J and clone size are from that table. The sample contains around 1,100,000 clones, approximately 75% of them found a single time. The ten largest make up approximately 0.9% of the sample.

The donors were healthy, HIV-negative adults who had no recently reported acute infections or vaccinations. All donors were Caucasian adults living in Nashville, Tennessee, USA. CD4+ T cells were enriched by magnetic negative selection; naive cells were then positively selected on CD45RA, and the negative fraction formed the memory subset. Blood was obtained by leukapheresis, after which PBMCs were separated by Ficoll-Histopaque density gradient centrifugation and cryopreserved in liquid nitrogen vapor phase. Analytical flow cytometry was used to check the purity and quantity of every magnetically sorted T cell population. Genomic DNA was isolated from every sorted fraction and measured by UV absorbance on a Nanodrop 2000c. Reading from cysteine to phenylalanine, the CDR3 counts 13 amino acids. Only the CDR3 DNA is retained, 39 bases long and in frame from the first base. CDR1 and CDR2 were assigned from the germline V gene as SGHTA and FQGTGA. V is shortened by 2 bases, J by 5 bases, and the region joining them spans 7 bases.

The data were obtained in a study of shared clonotypes between healthy human individuals (TCRdb year 2020). Describing the broader study: Three men and a couple of women, aged 18 to 49 years, made up the cohort. To estimate repertoire size and how much clonotypes are shared between individuals, the study performed deep sequencing of blood TCR repertoires from 4 to 6 healthy adults. To increase sequencing depth and limit assay-specific biases, TCR repertoire library preparation and sequencing were carried out by different laboratories using diverse techniques. Per donor, three plates each were used for CD4 naive and CD4 memory, two for CD8 naive, and one for CD8 memory. Each donor's leukapheresis produced roughly between about 0.8 and 10 billion PBMCs. General study outcomes and caveats: Higher generation probabilities were observed for clonotypes shared by all four sorted-subset donors than for non-shared clonotypes. Even with the large sequencing depth, rarefaction of the sorted-subset datasets indicated that sequencing was incomplete. Sampling was restricted to blood, and TCR repertoires in tissue are likely to differ from TCR repertoires in blood. Across four donors, approximately 4.9% of naive CD4, 3% to 4% of naive CD8, around 2.5% of memory CD4, and approximately 0.4% of memory CD8 clonotypes were shared. Pairwise subsampling led to the expectation that sequencing depth would affect the degree of clonotype sharing among donors. Naive subsets generally had larger estimated clonotype richness than memory subsets did. The genetic and exposure-history diversity represented was limited by the small number of donors.

Sequenced input: memory CD4+ T cells from PBMCs. The sample's cell subset or site label, decoded: CD45RA-negative fraction. This TCR came from a man between 18 and 35 years old in good health. Some clones in this sample may be carry-over from other donors' samples. The receptor chain draws on TRBV7-3 and TRBJ1-5; the D gene remains uncertain. The DNA sequence follows: TGTGCCAGCAGCTTACGGTTGGATCAGCCCCAGCATTTT. The resulting protein is CASSLRLDQPQHF.